This T cell receptor (beta chain) was identified in a study of shared clonotypes between healthy human individuals. Across the whole study: A donor's plate count was three for CD4 naive and three for CD4 memory; CD8 naive had two and CD8 memory one.

V was clipped by 5 bases and J by 2 bases; unmatched bases: 6. The CDR3 is 15 amino acids. Germline V CDR1 and CDR2: SGHAT, FQDESV (reference sequence). As for this clone: Its antigen is as yet unknown.

General study points: Clonotypes that were shared across a few donors made up around 5.5% of naive CD4 clonotypes.

Clones were sequenced by immunoSEQ multiplex PCR, and TCRdb holds only the in-frame ones, with some missing. In the table there are some 1.1 million clones, roughly 80% of which are singletons. This chain connects TRBV11-1 to TRBJ2-1; 7 bases are a match to TRBD1. The clonotype comes from a man younger than 35 in good health. Some clones in this sample may be carry-over from other donors' samples. Specimen: memory CD4+ T cells from PBMCs. Stated subset: CD45RA-negative fraction. CDR3 bases: TGTGCCAGCAGCCTGAGGACAGGTCCCTACAATGAGCAGTTCTTC. Amino acids: CASSLRTGPYNEQFF.